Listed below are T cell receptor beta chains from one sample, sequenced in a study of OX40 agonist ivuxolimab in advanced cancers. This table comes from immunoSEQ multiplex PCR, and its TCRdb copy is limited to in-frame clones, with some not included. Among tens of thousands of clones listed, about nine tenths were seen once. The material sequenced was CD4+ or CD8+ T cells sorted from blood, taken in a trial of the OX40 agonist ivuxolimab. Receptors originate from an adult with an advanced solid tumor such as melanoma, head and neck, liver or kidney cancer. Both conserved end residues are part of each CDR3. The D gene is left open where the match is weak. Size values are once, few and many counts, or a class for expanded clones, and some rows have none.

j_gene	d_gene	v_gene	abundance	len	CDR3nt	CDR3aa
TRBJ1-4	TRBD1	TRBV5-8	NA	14	TGTGCCAGCAGTCTCAGGACAGGGGATGAAAAACTGTTTTTT	CASSLRTGDEKLFF
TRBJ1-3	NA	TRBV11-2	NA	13	TGTGCCAGCAGCTTAGGGGGTAGAAACACCATATATTTT	CASSLGGRNTIYF
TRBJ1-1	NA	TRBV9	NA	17	TGTGCCAGCAGCGTAGATAGGGAAAAAGGGATGAACACTGAAGCTTTCTTT	CASSVDREKGMNTEAFF
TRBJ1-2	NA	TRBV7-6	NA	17	TGTGCCAGCAGCGCCCAAATGGTCGGAACGGCTAACTATGGCTACACCTTC	CASSAQMVGTANYGYTF
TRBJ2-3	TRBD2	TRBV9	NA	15	TGTGCCAGCAGCGTAGGGGGCGGGGGAACAGATACGCAGTATTTT	CASSVGGGGTDTQYF
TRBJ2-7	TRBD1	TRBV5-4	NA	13	TGTGCCAGCAGCCAGGACAGGGGATACGAGCAGTACTTC	CASSQDRGYEQYF
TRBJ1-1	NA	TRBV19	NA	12	TGTGCCAGTAGTCCTCATGGGGAGGAAGCTTTCTTT	CASSPHGEEAFF
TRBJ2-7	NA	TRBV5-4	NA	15	TGTGCCAGCAGCCCCGGTTATAGTAGCTCCTACGAGCAGTACTTC	CASSPGYSSSYEQYF
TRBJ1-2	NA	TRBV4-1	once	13	TGCGCCAGCAGCCAAGGGGGTTTCTATGGCTACACCTTC	CASSQGGFYGYTF
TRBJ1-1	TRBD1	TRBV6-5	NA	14	TGTGCCAGCAGCCGAGGGCAGGGGGGGACTGAAGCTTTCTTT	CASSRGQGGTEAFF
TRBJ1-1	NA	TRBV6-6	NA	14	TGTGCCAGCAGCCTGTACGGAGGGGACACTGAAGCTTTCTTT	CASSLYGGDTEAFF
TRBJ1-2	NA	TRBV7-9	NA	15	TGTGCCAGCAGCTTAGCCCTGGAAGCTAACTATGGCTACACCTTC	CASSLALEANYGYTF
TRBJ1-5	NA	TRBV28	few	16	TGTGCCAGCAGTTTAGGTTGGGGGCAAGAGGATCAGCCCCAGCATTTT	CASSLGWGQEDQPQHF
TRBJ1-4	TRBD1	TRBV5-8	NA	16	TGTGCCAGCAGCTTGGGTTCCTGGACAGGAGATGAAAAACTGTTTTTT	CASSLGSWTGDEKLFF
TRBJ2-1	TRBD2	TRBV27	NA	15	TGTGCCAGCAGTCGGACTAGCGGGGAGCACAATGAGCAGTTCTTC	CASSRTSGEHNEQFF
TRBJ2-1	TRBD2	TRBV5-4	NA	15	TGTGCCAGCAGCCTACTAGCGGGGGTTTACAATGAGCAGTTCTTC	CASSLLAGVYNEQFF
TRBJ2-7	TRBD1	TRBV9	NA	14	TGTGCCAGCAGCGCCCACAGGGGGCTCTACGAGCAGTACTTC	CASSAHRGLYEQYF
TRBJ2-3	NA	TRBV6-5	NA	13	TGTGCCAGCATGAGGGGCGAGTCAGATACGCAGTATTTT	CASMRGESDTQYF
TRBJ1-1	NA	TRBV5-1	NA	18	TGCGCCAGCAGCTTGGTGGGCCAGGGAGTTTTGGGGAACACTGAAGCTTTCTTT	CASSLVGQGVLGNTEAFF
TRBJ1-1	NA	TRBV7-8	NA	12	TGTGCCAGCAGCGACTCGAGCACTGAAGCTTTCTTT	CASSDSSTEAFF
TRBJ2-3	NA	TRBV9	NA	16	TGTGCCAGCAGCCCCCCGGCGGGCACTAGCACAGATACGCAGTATTTT	CASSPPAGTSTDTQYF
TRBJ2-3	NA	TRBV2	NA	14	TGTGCCAGCAGTGAGCGGACAGAGACAGATACGCAGTATTTT	CASSERTETDTQYF
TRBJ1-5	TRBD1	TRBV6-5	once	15	TGTGCCAGCAGGAAGGGACAGGGCGGGAATCAGCCCCAGCATTTT	CASRKGQGGNQPQHF
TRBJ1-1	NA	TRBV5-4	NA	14	TGTGCCAGCAGCTTGCAAGAGGGTTTCACTGAAGCTTTCTTT	CASSLQEGFTEAFF
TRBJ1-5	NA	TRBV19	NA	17	TGTGCCAGTACCGATTGGTTTCGGACAGATAGCAATCAGCCCCAGCATTTT	CASTDWFRTDSNQPQHF
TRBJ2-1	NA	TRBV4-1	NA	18	TGCGCCAGCAGCCACTTAAAAATCAGGAACCTCTCCTACAATGAGCAGTTCTTC	CASSHLKIRNLSYNEQFF
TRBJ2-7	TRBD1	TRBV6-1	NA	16	TGTGCCAGCAGTGAGCCACAGGGGCTCGGCTTAGAAGAGCAGTACTTC	CASSEPQGLGLEEQYF
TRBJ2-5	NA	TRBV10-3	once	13	TGTGCCATCAGCGACGGATTCCAAGAGACCCAGTACTTC	CAISDGFQETQYF
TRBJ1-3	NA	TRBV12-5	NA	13	TGTGCTAGTGGCGGGAGCTCTGGAAACACCATATATTTT	CASGGSSGNTIYF
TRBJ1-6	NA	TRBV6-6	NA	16	TGTGCCAGCAGTTACGCAGGGGCCTCTTATAATTCACCCCTCCACTTT	CASSYAGASYNSPLHF
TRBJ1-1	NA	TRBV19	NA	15	TGTGCCAGTAGCGAAAGGAGGGGGTTGGACACTGAAGCTTTCTTT	CASSERRGLDTEAFF
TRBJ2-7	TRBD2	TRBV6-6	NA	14	TGTGCCAGCAGTCACCTAGCGGGGAGCTACGAGCAGTACTTC	CASSHLAGSYEQYF
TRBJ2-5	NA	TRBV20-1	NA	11	TGCAGTGCTAGAGAAGGGGAGACCCAGTACTTC	CSAREGETQYF
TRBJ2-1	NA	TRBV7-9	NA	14	TGTGCCAGCACGGGGGATCAAAGCTACAATGAGCAGTTCTTC	CASTGDQSYNEQFF
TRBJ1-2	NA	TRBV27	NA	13	TGTGCCAGCAGTTTATATTCGGGGTATGGCTACACCTTC	CASSLYSGYGYTF
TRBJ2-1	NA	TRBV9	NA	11	TGTGCCAGCAGCGTTAGCGCGGAGCAGTTCTTC	CASSVSAEQFF
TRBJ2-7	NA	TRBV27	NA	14	TGTGCCAGCAGTTACGGCGGGAATTGGTACGAGCAGTACTTC	CASSYGGNWYEQYF
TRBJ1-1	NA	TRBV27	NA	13	TGTGCCAGCAGTCCGGCAAGCTACACTGAAGCTTTCTTT	CASSPASYTEAFF
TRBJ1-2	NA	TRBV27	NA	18	TGTGCCAGCAGTTTAAGGTTTCCAGGGAGTCGTCCCCCCTATGGCTACACCTTC	CASSLRFPGSRPPYGYTF
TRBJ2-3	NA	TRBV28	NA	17	TGTGCCAGCACCCCTCGGATGGCAGGGACCATCACAGATACGCAGTATTTT	CASTPRMAGTITDTQYF
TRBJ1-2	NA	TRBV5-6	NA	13	TGTGCCAGCAGCTTGGTCTGCTCCTATGGCTACACCTTC	CASSLVCSYGYTF
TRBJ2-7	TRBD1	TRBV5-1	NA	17	TGCGCCAGCAGCTCTACTCCCCCCGACAGGGTGGCCCACGAGCAGTACTTC	CASSSTPPDRVAHEQYF
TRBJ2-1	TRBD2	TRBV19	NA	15	TGTGCCAGTAGTATCGGACTAGCGGGGTGGAATGAGCAGTTCTTC	CASSIGLAGWNEQFF
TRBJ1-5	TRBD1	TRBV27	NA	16	TGTGCCAGCAGTTCCGCCGACAGGGCCCTCAATCAGCCCCAGCATTTT	CASSSADRALNQPQHF
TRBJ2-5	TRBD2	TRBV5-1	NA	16	TGCGCCAGCAGCTTGGTACTAGCGGGGGGGCCCGAGACCCAGTACTTC	CASSLVLAGGPETQYF
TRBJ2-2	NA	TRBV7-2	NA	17	TGTGCCAGCAGCTTAGGGAGCCCAGCCCAGAGGCCCGGGGAGCTGTTTTTT	CASSLGSPAQRPGELFF
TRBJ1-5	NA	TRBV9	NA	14	TGTGCCAGCAGCGTAGGTCCAGGCAATCAGCCCCAGCATTTT	CASSVGPGNQPQHF
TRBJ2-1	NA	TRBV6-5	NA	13	TGTGCCAGCAGTTACTCGAGGGAGAATGAGCAGTTCTTC	CASSYSRENEQFF